This is a list of T cell receptor beta chains from one sample in a study of OX40 agonist ivuxolimab in advanced cancers. This table comes from immunoSEQ multiplex PCR, and its TCRdb copy is limited to in-frame clones, with some not included. The data contain approximately 70,000 clones, around 84% of them singletons. The sample here was CD4+ or CD8+ T cells sorted from blood, taken in a trial of the OX40 agonist ivuxolimab. These receptor sequences come from an adult with an advanced solid tumor such as melanoma, head and neck, liver or kidney cancer. The CDR3 runs from the conserved cysteine through the conserved F or W. The D gene is left open where the match is weak.

d_gene: NA
v_gene: TRBV15
CDR3aa: CATSRALGRGFRGNQPQHF

d_gene: TRBD2
v_gene: TRBV7-2
CDR3aa: CASSLGTRMNTGELFF

d_gene: TRBD1
v_gene: TRBV15
CDR3aa: CATSRDLGQGGSGNTIYF

d_gene: NA
v_gene: TRBV5-1
CDR3aa: CASSLGTLHGNEQFF

d_gene: TRBD2
v_gene: TRBV5-6
CDR3aa: CASSSGLAGGSGELFF

d_gene: NA
v_gene: TRBV11-3
CDR3aa: CASSKGGGGTGNDNEQFF

d_gene: NA
v_gene: TRBV5-4
CDR3aa: CASSLEGSIVNYGYTF

d_gene: TRBD2
v_gene: TRBV10-1
CDR3aa: CASSETGLAEFYEQYF

d_gene: NA
v_gene: TRBV4-2
CDR3aa: CASSRRGTNTGELFF

d_gene: NA
v_gene: TRBV19
CDR3aa: CASSILIPQGTGELFF

d_gene: TRBD1
v_gene: TRBV27
CDR3aa: CASSLKYQGGNSPLHF

d_gene: NA
v_gene: TRBV6-1
CDR3aa: CASSEGGGGVSSYEQYF

d_gene: NA
v_gene: TRBV6-6
CDR3aa: CASSYGATGYTF

d_gene: NA
v_gene: TRBV28
CDR3aa: CATLSGTPFSYEQYF

d_gene: NA
v_gene: TRBV7-9
CDR3aa: CASSLAGAVENTICF

d_gene: TRBD2
v_gene: TRBV4-1
CDR3aa: CASSPKWLAGGEETQYF

d_gene: NA
v_gene: TRBV10-1
CDR3aa: CASSDPGVGENGYTF

d_gene: NA
v_gene: TRBV14
CDR3aa: CASSQPGWNIQYF

d_gene: NA
v_gene: TRBV4-2
CDR3aa: CASRAPGLGETQYF

d_gene: NA
v_gene: TRBV7-9
CDR3aa: CASMGGGLSYF

d_gene: TRBD1
v_gene: TRBV7-7
CDR3aa: CASSLQGMGEQFF

d_gene: NA
v_gene: TRBV7-9
CDR3aa: CASSLAGRIMGYTF

d_gene: NA
v_gene: TRBV7-2
CDR3aa: CASSLATSRGYEQYF

d_gene: TRBD1
v_gene: TRBV5-4
CDR3aa: CASSPAGGVDEQYF

d_gene: NA
v_gene: TRBV18
CDR3aa: CASSPPGTDTQYF

d_gene: NA
v_gene: TRBV6-5
CDR3aa: CASGLTPTLTNEQFF

d_gene: TRBD2
v_gene: TRBV28
CDR3aa: CASGRGSSYNEQFF

d_gene: TRBD1
v_gene: TRBV2
CDR3aa: CASRLGDSPNEKLFF

d_gene: TRBD1
v_gene: TRBV6-5
CDR3aa: CASSKYRGGNQPQHF

d_gene: NA
v_gene: TRBV18
CDR3aa: CASALTYSGVPNNEQFF

d_gene: TRBD1
v_gene: TRBV2
CDR3aa: CASRGDRGRETQYF